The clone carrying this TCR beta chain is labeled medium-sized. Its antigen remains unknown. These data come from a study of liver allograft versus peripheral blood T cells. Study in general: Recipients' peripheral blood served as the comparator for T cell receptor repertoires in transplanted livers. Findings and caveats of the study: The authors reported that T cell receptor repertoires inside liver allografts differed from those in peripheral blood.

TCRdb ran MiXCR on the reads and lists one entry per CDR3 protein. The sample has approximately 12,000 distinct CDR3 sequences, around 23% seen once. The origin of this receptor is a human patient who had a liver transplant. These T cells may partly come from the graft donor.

The CDR3 region is CASSPPGLALNEQFF. DNA of the CDR3: TGTGCCAGCTCACCACCGGGGCTAGCCTTAAATGAGCAGTTCTTC. The chain couples TRBV18 to TRBJ2-1; D may correspond to TRBD1 or TRBD2 (5 bases each). CDR1 and CDR2 (germline): KGHSH, LQKENI. The ends were cut back, 0 bases at V and 7 bases at J, with 13 bases in the middle. The CDR3 sequence is 15 residues long.